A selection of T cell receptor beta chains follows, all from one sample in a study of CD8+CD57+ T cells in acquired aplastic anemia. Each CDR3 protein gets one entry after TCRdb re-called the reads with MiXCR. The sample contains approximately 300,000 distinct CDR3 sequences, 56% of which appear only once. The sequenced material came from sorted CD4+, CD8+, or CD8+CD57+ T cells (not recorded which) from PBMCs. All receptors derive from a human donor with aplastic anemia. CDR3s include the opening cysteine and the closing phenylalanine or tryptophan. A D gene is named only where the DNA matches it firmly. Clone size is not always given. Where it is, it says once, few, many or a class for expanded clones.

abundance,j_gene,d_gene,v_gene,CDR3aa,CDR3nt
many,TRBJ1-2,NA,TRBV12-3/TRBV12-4,CASSLKSTGQKGYGYTF,TGTGCCAGCAGTTTAAAATCCACAGGACAAAAAGGCTATGGCTACACCTTC
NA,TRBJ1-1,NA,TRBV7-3,CASSLPAANTEAFF,TGTGCCAGCAGCTTACCGGCGGCGAACACTGAAGCTTTCTTT
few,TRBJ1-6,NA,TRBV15,CATSRDPSSSYNSPLHF,TGTGCCACCAGCAGAGATCCCTCTAGCTCCTATAATTCACCCCTCCACTTT
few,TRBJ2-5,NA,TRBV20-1,CSSTGSNKETQYF,TGCAGTTCCACAGGGTCTAATAAAGAGACCCAGTACTTC
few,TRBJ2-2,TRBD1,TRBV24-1,CATSDFSQGDGELFF,TGTGCCACCAGTGATTTTTCACAGGGGGACGGGGAGCTGTTTTTT
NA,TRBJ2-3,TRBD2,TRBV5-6,CASSSAGAGSTDTQYF,TGTGCCAGCAGCTCCGCGGGAGCCGGAAGCACAGATACGCAGTATTTT
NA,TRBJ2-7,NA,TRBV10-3,CAIRAGQPYEQYF,TGTGCCATCCGCGCCGGACAGCCCTACGAGCAGTACTTC
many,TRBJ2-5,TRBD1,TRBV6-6,CASRLAGTGQETQYF,TGTGCCAGCAGGCTCGCCGGGACAGGCCAAGAGACCCAGTACTTC
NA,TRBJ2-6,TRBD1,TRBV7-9,CASWTGGSGANVLTF,TGTGCCAGCTGGACAGGGGGCTCTGGGGCCAACGTCCTGACTTTC
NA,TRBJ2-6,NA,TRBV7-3,CASSSSPYSGAANVLTF,TGTGCCAGCAGCTCATCCCCCTACAGTGGGGCGGCCAACGTCCTGACTTTC
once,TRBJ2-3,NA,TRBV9,CASSVARGGTDTQYF,TGTGCCAGCAGCGTAGCAAGGGGGGGGACAGATACGCAGTATTTT
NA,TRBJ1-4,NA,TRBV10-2,CASRSAGRNEKLFF,TGCGCCAGCAGATCAGCGGGCCGGAATGAAAAACTGTTTTTT
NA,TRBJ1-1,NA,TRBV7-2,CASSLESTGHGNTEAFF,TGTGCCAGCAGCTTAGAGAGTACAGGGCACGGGAACACTGAAGCTTTCTTT
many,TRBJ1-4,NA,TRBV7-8,CASSLQTATNEKLFF,TGTGCCAGCAGCTTACAAACAGCAACTAATGAAAAACTGTTTTTT
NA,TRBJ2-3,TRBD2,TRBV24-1,CATSEWDYGLGTDTQYF,TGTGCCACCAGTGAATGGGACTACGGATTGGGCACAGATACGCAGTATTTT
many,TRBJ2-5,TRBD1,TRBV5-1,CASSSQGEETQYF,TGCGCCAGCAGCTCACAGGGGGAAGAGACCCAGTACTTC
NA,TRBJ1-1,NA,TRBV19,CASSDGGRWTEAFF,TGTGCCAGTTCCGATGGAGGGAGATGGACTGAAGCTTTCTTT
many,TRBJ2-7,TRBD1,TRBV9,CASSVGQGAYEQYF,TGCGCCAGCAGCGTGGGACAGGGGGCCTACGAGCAGTACTTC
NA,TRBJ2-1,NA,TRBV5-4,CASSSSWDEQFF,TGTGCCAGCAGCTCAAGCTGGGATGAGCAGTTCTTC
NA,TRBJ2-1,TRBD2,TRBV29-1,CSLVSSGRYNEQFF,TGCAGCTTGGTCTCTAGCGGAAGGTACAATGAGCAGTTCTTC
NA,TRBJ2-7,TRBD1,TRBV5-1,CASSPGQGLYEQYF,TGCGCCAGCAGCCCCGGACAGGGGCTCTACGAGCAGTACTTC
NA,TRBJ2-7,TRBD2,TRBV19,CASSAGTSGTREQYF,TGTGCCAGTAGTGCCGGGACTAGCGGGACCCGCGAGCAGTACTTC
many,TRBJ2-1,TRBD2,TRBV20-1,CSARLAGGHEQFF,TGCAGTGCGCGACTAGCGGGGGGGCATGAGCAGTTCTTC
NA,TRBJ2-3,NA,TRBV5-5,CASSLMPGDTQYF,TGTGCCAGCAGTTTAATGCCGGGAGATACGCAGTATTTT
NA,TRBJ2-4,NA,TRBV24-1,CATSDCWGHPRASGAKNIQYW,TGTGCCACCAGTGATTGTTGGGGACACCCCCGAGCTAGTGGAGCCAAAAACATTCAGTACTGG
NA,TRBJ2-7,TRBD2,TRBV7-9,CASSLDGRYEQYF,TGTGCCAGCAGCTTGGACGGGAGGTACGAGCAGTACTTC
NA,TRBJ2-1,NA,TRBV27,CASSLSETYNEQFF,TGTGCCAGCAGTTTATCCGAGACCTACAATGAGCAGTTCTTC
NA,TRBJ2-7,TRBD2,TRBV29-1,CSARLADTYEQYF,TGCAGCGCCCGACTAGCGGATACCTACGAGCAGTACTTC
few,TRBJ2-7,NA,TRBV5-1,CASKSMAGIYEQYF,TGCGCCAGCAAATCTATGGCGGGCATTTACGAGCAGTACTTC
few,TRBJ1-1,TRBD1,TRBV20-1,CSARQGGSEAFF,TGCAGTGCTCGACAGGGGGGCTCTGAAGCTTTCTTT
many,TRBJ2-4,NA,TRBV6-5,CASTPARQLAKNIQYF,TGTGCCAGCACTCCGGCCCGACAGTTAGCCAAAAACATTCAGTACTTC
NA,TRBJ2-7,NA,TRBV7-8,CASSLKQEPYEQYF,TGTGCCAGCAGCTTGAAGCAGGAGCCCTACGAGCAGTACTTC
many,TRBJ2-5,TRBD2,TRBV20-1,CSASWRGRLETQYF,TGCAGTGCTAGTTGGCGGGGGAGGTTGGAGACCCAGTACTTC